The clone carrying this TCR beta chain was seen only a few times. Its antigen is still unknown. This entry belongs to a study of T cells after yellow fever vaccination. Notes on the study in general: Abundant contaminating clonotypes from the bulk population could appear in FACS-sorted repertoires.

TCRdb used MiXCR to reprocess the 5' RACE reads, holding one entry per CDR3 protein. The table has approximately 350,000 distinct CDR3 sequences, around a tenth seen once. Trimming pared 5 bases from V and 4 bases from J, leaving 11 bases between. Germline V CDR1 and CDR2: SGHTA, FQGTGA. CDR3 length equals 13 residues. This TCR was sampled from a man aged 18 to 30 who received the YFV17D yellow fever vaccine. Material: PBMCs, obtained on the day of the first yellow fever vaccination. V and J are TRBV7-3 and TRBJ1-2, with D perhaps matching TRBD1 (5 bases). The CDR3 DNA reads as TGTGCCAGCAGCCCGGGGGGTCTCTATGGCTACACCTTC. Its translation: CASSPGGLYGYTF.